This T cell receptor beta chain was identified during a study of T cell responses to AZD1222 COVID-19 vaccine. Germline CDR1 reads SGDLS; CDR2 reads YYNGEE. V lost 9 bases, J lost 2 bases, and 7 bases stayed unmatched. The CDR3 length is 13 residues. The protocol was immunoSEQ multiplex PCR, while the TCRdb copy is restricted to in-frame clones and leaves out a portion. This table holds about 39,000 clones, roughly 88% found once. Study outcomes and limitations: Per reports, nearly half of all spike-specific TCRs target regions that are unmutated in variants.

A word on this clone: Its antigen is undetermined.

The chain is built from TRBV9 and TRBJ2-7; 8 bases agree with TRBD2. This sequence originates from an adult who received the MenACWY meningococcal vaccine as a control. This specimen consisted of peripheral blood, obtained 28 days after the second dose of the MenACWY control vaccine. The DNA for the CDR3 is TGTGCCACCCCGGGAGGGTGGCCCTACGAGCAGTACTTC. Amino acid sequence: CATPGGWPYEQYF.